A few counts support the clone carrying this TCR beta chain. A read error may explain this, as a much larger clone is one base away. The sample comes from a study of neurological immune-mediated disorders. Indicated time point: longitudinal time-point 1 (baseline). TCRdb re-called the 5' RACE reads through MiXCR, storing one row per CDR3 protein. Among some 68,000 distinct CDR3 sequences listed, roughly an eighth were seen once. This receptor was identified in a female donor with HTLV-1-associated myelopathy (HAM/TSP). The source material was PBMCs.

The CDR3, as DNA: TGTGCCACCAGCAGCTTAGCAGGGGGCGGCGACGAGCAGTACTTC. Its translation: CATSSLAGGGDEQYF. The J gene is TRBJ2-7, the V gene TRBV15; the match to TRBD1 covers 8 bases. The trim removed 3 bases at V and 5 bases at J, leaving 9 bases unmatched. The germline V gene has CDR1 LNHNV and CDR2 YYDKDF (reference sequence). This CDR3 is 15 amino acids long.